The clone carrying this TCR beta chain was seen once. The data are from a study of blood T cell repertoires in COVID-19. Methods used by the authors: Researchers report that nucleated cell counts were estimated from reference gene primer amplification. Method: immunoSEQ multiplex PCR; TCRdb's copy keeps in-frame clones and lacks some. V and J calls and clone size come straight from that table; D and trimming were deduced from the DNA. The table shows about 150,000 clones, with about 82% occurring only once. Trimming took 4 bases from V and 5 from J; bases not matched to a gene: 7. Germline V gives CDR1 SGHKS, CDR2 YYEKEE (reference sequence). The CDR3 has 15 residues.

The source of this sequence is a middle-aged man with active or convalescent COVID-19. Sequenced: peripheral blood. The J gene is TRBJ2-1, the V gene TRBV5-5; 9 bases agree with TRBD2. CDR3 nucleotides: TGTGCCAGCAGCGTTAGCGGGAGAATCGACAATGAGCAGTTCTTC. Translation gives CASSVSGRIDNEQFF.